The present entry profiles one T cell receptor (beta chain) with its context. The antigen remains unidentified. Sequenced by immunoSEQ multiplex PCR; TCRdb stores in-frame clones only, minus some. Here the sample spans about 480,000 clones, approximately 88% being singletons. As to treatment: about 20 received Ad26.COV2.S at low or high dose, single or two shots; about 5 received placebo; per-sample allocation not given. Sampling took place 63 days after the first vaccine or placebo injection. At a Boston site, the person donating was an adult of 18-55 years. Its platform was an Ad26 vector, and its expressed antigen was Wuhan-strain SARS-CoV-2 spike. This sample is part of a study of Ad26.COV2.S vaccination and SARS-CoV-2 variants. Overall study: Dosing was one shot or two shots 56 days apart. Study-level results: Assessments of TCR breadth and depth may have underestimated the total T cell responses.

The CDR3 loop spans 16 amino acids. V was shortened by 1 base and J by 4 bases, with 14 bases between the two germline ends. The V gene's germline CDR1 is SGHDN and CDR2 FVKESK. The origin of this receptor is a person between 18 and 59 years old who received the Ad26.COV2.S COVID-19 vaccine or a placebo. The chain links TRBV14 to TRBJ2-1; TRBD2 is a possible D gene (6 bases). Sequencing used peripheral blood, obtained in a trial of Ad26.COV2.S vaccine versus placebo. The CDR3 nucleotides are TGTGCCAGCAGCCAAGTTGGCGGGACTCTTTACAATGAGCAGTTCTTC. Its translation: CASSQVGGTLYNEQFF.